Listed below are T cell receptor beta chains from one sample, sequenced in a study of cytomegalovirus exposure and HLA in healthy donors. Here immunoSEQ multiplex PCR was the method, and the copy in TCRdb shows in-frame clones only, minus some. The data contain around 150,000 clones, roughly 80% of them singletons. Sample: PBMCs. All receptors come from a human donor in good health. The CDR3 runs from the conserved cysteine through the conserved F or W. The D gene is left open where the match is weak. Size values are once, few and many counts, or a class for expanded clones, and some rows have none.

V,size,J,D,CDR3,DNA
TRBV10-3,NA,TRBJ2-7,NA,CAINQQGFPYEQYF,TGTGCCATCAATCAACAGGGATTCCCCTACGAGCAGTACTTC
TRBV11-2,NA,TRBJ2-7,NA,CASSFHWQQYF,TGTGCCAGCAGCTTCCATTGGCAGCAGTACTTC
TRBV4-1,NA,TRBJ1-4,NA,CASSQSGAASEEKLFF,TGCGCCAGCAGCCAGAGCGGCGCGGCCTCGGAGGAAAAACTGTTTTTT
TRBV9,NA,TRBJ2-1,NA,CASSPNPGNEQFF,TGTGCCAGCAGCCCAAATCCGGGCAATGAGCAGTTCTTC
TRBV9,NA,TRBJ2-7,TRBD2,CASSVGGGGSYEQYF,TGTGCCAGCAGCGTAGGAGGCGGGGGCTCCTACGAGCAGTACTTC
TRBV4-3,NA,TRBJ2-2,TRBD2,CASSRSGGNTGELFF,TGCGCCAGCAGCCGTAGCGGGGGGAACACCGGGGAGCTGTTTTTT
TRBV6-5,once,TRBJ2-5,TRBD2,CASSYSGGETQYF,TGTGCCAGCAGTTACTCGGGAGGGGAGACCCAGTACTTC
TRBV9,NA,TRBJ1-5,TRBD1,CASSVQGGNQPQHF,TGTGCCAGCAGCGTCCAGGGGGGCAATCAGCCCCAGCATTTT
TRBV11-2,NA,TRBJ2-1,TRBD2,CASSFGVVAGGYNEQFF,TGTGCCAGCAGCTTCGGAGTGGTAGCGGGGGGTTACAATGAGCAGTTCTTC
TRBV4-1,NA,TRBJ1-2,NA,CASRGAAPGYTF,TGCGCCAGCAGGGGGGCCGCCCCGGGCTACACCTTC
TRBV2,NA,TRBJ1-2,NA,CASRAGYYGYTF,TGTGCCAGCAGAGCGGGGTACTATGGCTACACCTTC
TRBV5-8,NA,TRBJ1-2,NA,CASSGRTGRGNYGYTF,TGTGCCAGCAGCGGGAGGACCGGGAGGGGTAACTATGGCTACACCTTC
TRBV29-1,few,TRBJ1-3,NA,CSVDYGGAGNTIYF,TGCAGCGTTGATTACGGGGGGGCTGGAAACACCATATATTTT
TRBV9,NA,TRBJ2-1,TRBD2,CASSVSGVRSYNEQFF,TGTGCCAGCAGCGTCAGCGGGGTTCGCTCCTACAATGAGCAGTTCTTC
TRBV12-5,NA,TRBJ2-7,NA,CASGLVAIGGEQYF,TGTGCTAGTGGTTTGGTCGCGATCGGGGGCGAGCAGTACTTC
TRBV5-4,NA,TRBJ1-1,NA,CASSLGQGGTEAFF,TGTGCCAGCAGCTTGGGTCAGGGAGGCACTGAAGCTTTCTTT
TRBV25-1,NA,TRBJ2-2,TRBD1,CASSDRASGTGGGELFF,TGTGCCAGCAGTGATCGGGCCTCCGGGACAGGGGGCGGGGAGCTGTTTTTT
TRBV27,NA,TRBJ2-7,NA,CASSLRSTASYEQYF,TGTGCCAGCAGTTTACGATCGACAGCCTCCTACGAGCAGTACTTC
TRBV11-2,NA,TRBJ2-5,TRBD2,CASSLIAGAVPKTQYF,TGTGCCAGCAGCTTGATAGCGGGGGCCGTCCCGAAGACCCAGTACTTC
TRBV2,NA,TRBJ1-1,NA,CASSDSRAGVNTEAFF,TGTGCCAGCAGTGACAGCAGGGCTGGGGTGAACACTGAAGCTTTCTTT
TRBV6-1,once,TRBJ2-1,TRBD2,CASSGRGSSYNEQFF,TGTGCCAGCAGTGGGCGGGGGAGCTCCTACAATGAGCAGTTCTTC
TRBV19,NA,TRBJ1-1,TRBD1,CASRQRSGTGSMNTEAFF,TGTGCCAGTAGGCAAAGATCCGGGACAGGGAGCATGAACACTGAAGCTTTCTTT
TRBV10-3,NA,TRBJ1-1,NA,CAIKTQLNTEAFF,TGTGCCATCAAGACACAGCTTAACACTGAAGCTTTCTTT
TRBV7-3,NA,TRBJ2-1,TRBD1,CASSLQGVYEQFF,TGTGCCAGCAGCCTACAGGGGGTTTATGAGCAGTTCTTC
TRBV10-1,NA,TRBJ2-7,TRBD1,CASSEGPGTGTYEQYF,TGCGCCAGCAGTGAGGGACCCGGGACAGGGACCTACGAGCAGTACTTC
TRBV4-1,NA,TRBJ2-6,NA,CASSQPPGWGANVLTF,TGCGCCAGCAGCCAACCCCCCGGTTGGGGGGCCAACGTCCTGACTTTC
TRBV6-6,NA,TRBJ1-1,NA,CASRSMNTEAFF,TGTGCCAGCAGGAGCATGAACACTGAAGCTTTCTTT
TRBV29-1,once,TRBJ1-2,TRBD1,CSVADRDYGYTF,TGCAGCGTTGCCGACAGGGACTATGGCTACACCTTC
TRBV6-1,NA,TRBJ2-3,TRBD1,CASSERGTGGRDTQYF,TGTGCCAGCAGTGAAAGGGGGACAGGGGGCAGAGATACGCAGTATTTT
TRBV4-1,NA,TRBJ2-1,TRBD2,CASSQDGLAGVNEQFF,TGCGCCAGCAGCCAAGACGGACTAGCGGGGGTGAATGAGCAGTTCTTC
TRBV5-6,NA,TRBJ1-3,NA,CASSTQQGSGNTIYF,TGTGCCAGCAGCACGCAACAGGGCTCTGGAAACACCATATATTTT
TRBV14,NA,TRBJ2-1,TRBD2,CASSQDRGLGSAHEQFF,TGTGCCAGCAGCCAAGATCGGGGACTAGGTTCCGCCCATGAGCAGTTCTTC
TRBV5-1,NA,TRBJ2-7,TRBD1,CASSASTGSYEQYF,TGCGCCAGCAGCGCCTCGACAGGGTCCTACGAGCAGTACTTC
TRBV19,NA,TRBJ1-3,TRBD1,CASSLGQQRSGNTIYF,TGTGCCAGTAGTTTGGGACAGCAACGCTCTGGAAACACCATATATTTT